This T cell receptor beta chain came from a study of cytomegalovirus exposure and HLA in healthy donors. Study-wide results and caveats: Being productive about 87% or about 30% of the time was typical of most TCR beta V segments in an earlier analysis. Upon later analysis, HLA-associated TCR beta chains proved more clonally expanded than other, equally common chains. The authors considered a cluster of highly shared sequence variants likely to be a sequencing artifact. TCR beta chains numbering more than 150 were designated cytomegalovirus-associated.

The primer mix had 60 Vbeta and 13 Jbeta primers. This table comes from immunoSEQ multiplex PCR, and its TCRdb copy is limited to in-frame clones, with some not included. The data contain 130,000 to 150,000 clones, almost 80% of them singletons. Note on this clone: As yet, its antigen is unknown.

The ends lost 4 bases at V and 7 bases at J; junction bases unmatched: 8. Germline CDR1 KGHSH, CDR2 LQKENI. CDR3 length: 15 amino acids. What was sequenced was PBMCs. V gene TRBV18 combines with J gene TRBJ1-5; TRBD1 matches 9 bases. The sequence was collected from a woman in her 30s in good health and CMV-seronegative. CDR3: CASSQIQGARQPQHF. CDR3 coding DNA: TGTGCCAGCTCACAAATACAGGGGGCACGGCAGCCCCAGCATTTT. Using reference TRBV18 and TRBJ1-5 for the parts outside the CDR3, the full variable domain is NAGVMQNPRHLVRRRGQEARLRCSPMKGHSHVYWYRQLPEEGLKFMVYLQKENIIDESGMPKERFSAEFPKEGPSILRIQQVVRGDSAAYFCASSQIQGARQPQHFGDGTRLSIL.